This T cell receptor (beta chain) derives from a study of blood T cells in healthy people across ages. Study conclusions and caveats: Strong correlation linked observed beta diversity and percent naive T cells. Aged donors had fewer naive CD4+ cells and lower diversity than long-lived donors.

It was with a sample-barcoded 5' primer and a J-beta primer mix that a second PCR of about 7 to 12 cycles was run. Each sample provided no less than 2.5 million CDR3-containing paired-end reads. One entry per CDR3 protein, called by TCRdb with MiXCR from the 5' RACE reads. The sample has about 680,000 distinct CDR3 sequences; around half are singletons. The CDR3 has 17 amino acids. Looked up from germline, CDR1 is SEHNR and CDR2 is FQNEAQ (reference sequence). The ends lost 5 bases at V and 7 bases at J; junction bases unmatched: 11. As to this clonotype: As yet, its antigen is unknown.

Donor samples were obtained from healthy Caucasian individuals from Russia, aged about 6 to 100. The sample comprised blood. The receptor's source is a woman aged 55-70 years in good health. V usage is TRBV7-9 and J usage is TRBJ1-6; 10 nucleotides match TRBD1. The CDR3 bases are TGTGCCAGCAGCCGCCCAACGACAGGGGGCGTGAATTCACCCCTCCACTTT. It translates to CASSRPTTGGVNSPLHF.